The clone carrying this TCR beta chain was found a few times. As yet, its antigen is unknown. This sample was taken from a study of beta chain features in type 1 diabetes. Study information: What patients shared with healthy donors was a similar profile of age, gender and cell yields.

Expressed TCRB transcripts got sequenced, as all isolated RNA was reverse transcribed. Assay: immunoSEQ multiplex PCR; the TCRdb copy retains only in-frame clones and omits some. The repertoire has 330,000 or so clones, over 9.5% of them found once; the top ten carry about 0.01%. CDR1 is GTSNPN and CDR2 is SVGIG in the germline V gene (reference sequence). Trimming removed 4 bases from V and 4 bases from J, with 10 bases in between. The CDR3 has 12 residues. CD4+ naive, central memory, regulatory and stem cell-like memory cells were sorted via CD45RO/CCR7/CD25/CD127/CD95/CD27. Findings of the study overall: VDJ junctions from patients with type 1 diabetes contained fewer insertions and more deletions. For Type 1 diabetes patients, all four CD4+ subsets carried TCRB CDR3s that were moderately but significantly shorter. There was a possibility that cDNA sequencing over-represented cells with high TCR expression.

The chain recombines TRBV30 with TRBJ1-2; D unresolved. Sequencing was carried out using naive CD4+ T cells from blood. The TCR was taken from a woman aged 18-29 years with type 1 diabetes. CDR3 in amino acids: CAWNWAFYGYTF. CDR3 in DNA: TGTGCCTGGAACTGGGCATTCTATGGCTACACCTTC.